Below, 24 T cell receptor beta chains from the same sample are listed, as sequenced in a study of blood T cell repertoires in COVID-19. Assay used: immunoSEQ multiplex PCR; TCRdb lists only in-frame clones, some missing. In the table there are 150,000 to 200,000 clones, around four fifths of which are singletons. The sample comprised peripheral blood. The receptors originated from a woman in her seventies with COVID-19, enrolled during active disease.

The chain couples TRBV3-1 (or the pseudogene TRBV3-2) to TRBJ2-2; 7 positions match TRBD1. The trim removed 0 bases at V and 6 bases at J, leaving 4 bases unmatched. CDR1 is LGHDT, CDR2 YNNKEL, per germline (reference sequence). The CDR3 runs 15 residues. The CDR3 here is CASSQEGQGAGELFF. CDR3 nucleotides: TGTGCCAGCAGCCAAGAGGGGCAGGGGGCCGGGGAGCTGTTTTTT.

The CDR3 spells CASRRGETQYF. In nucleotides, the CDR3 is TGTGCCAGCAGACGAGGAGAGACCCAGTACTTC. The rearrangement joins TRBV28 to TRBJ2-5; D uncertain. V was clipped by 6 bases and J by 4 bases, with 6 bases between them. CDR3 size: 11 residues. Germline values: CDR1 MDHEN, CDR2 SYDVKM.

This clone was seen once. This sequence joins TRBV18 and TRBJ1-3, with 9 bases aligning to TRBD1. V was pared by 4 bases and J by 2 bases, with 6 bases of the junction left unmatched. The CDR3 runs to 16 residues. The germline V gene has CDR1 KGHSH and CDR2 LQKENI. The CDR3 reads CASSLNGQGTGNTIYF. The CDR3 coding sequence is TGTGCCAGCTCACTGAACGGACAGGGGACTGGAAACACCATATATTTT.

The gene calls are TRBV19 and TRBJ2-3, with D possibly matching TRBD2 (5 bases). Trimming took 10 bases from V and 4 from J, leaving 9 bases between them. Germline assignment: CDR1 LNHDA and CDR2 SQIVND (reference sequence). The CDR3 runs 11 residues. DNA for the CDR3: TGTGCCATCAAGGAGGCAGATACGCAGTATTTT. It translates to CAIKEADTQYF.

This clone was counted a single time. The same CDR3 arises from other DNA sequences in this sample as well. This rearrangement joins TRBV12-5 to TRBJ2-3; 10 nucleotides line up with TRBD1. Losses at the gene ends were 3 bases for V and 4 bases for J; bases not matched to a gene: 4. This CDR3 is built from 15 residues. Germline values: CDR1 LGHNT, CDR2 FRNRAP. The CDR3 DNA is TGTGCTAGTGGTTTCGGGGACAGGGGAGCAGATACGCAGTATTTT. It encodes CASGFGDRGADTQYF.

The chain combines TRBV19 with TRBJ2-2; possible D gene TRBD1, 5 bases. The length of the CDR3 is 16 residues. CDR1 and CDR2 from the germline V gene are LNHDA and SQIVND (reference sequence). Trimming took 2 bases from V and 1 from J, leaving 11 bases between them. The CDR3, as DNA: TGTGCCAGTAGTATAAGGGGCAGAGGGAACACCGGGGAGCTGTTTTTT. Translating gives CASSIRGRGNTGELFF.

This chain joins TRBV12-3 or TRBV12-4 and TRBJ1-1; unclear D gene. The CDR3 covers 11 residues. V lost 4 bases, J lost 8 bases, and 8 bases lay in between. The CDR3 here is CASSYRREAFF. The CDR3 DNA sequence: TGTGCCAGCAGTTATCGCAGGGAAGCTTTCTTT.

The chain joins TRBV7-2 to TRBJ1-1; 7 bases agree with TRBD1. There are 14 residues in the CDR3. Germline loops: CDR1 SGHTA, CDR2 FQGNSA. Trimming removed 6 bases from V and 5 bases from J; junction bases left unmatched: 9. CDR3: CASRRTGTVTEAFF. The CDR3 nucleotides read TGTGCCAGCAGACGGACCGGGACAGTGACTGAAGCTTTCTTT.

The chain employs TRBV5-5 and TRBJ2-3, with 8 bases that match TRBD1. This CDR3 has 16 amino acids. Looked up from germline, CDR1 is SGHKS and CDR2 is YYEKEE (reference sequence). The ends lost 1 base at V and 6 bases at J; junction bases unmatched: 10. The CDR3: CASSLTDRGWGDTQYF. The CDR3, as DNA: TGTGCCAGCAGCTTGACCGACAGGGGATGGGGGGATACGCAGTATTTT.

The genes are TRBV30 and TRBJ1-5, with no clear D. Trimming pared 0 bases from V and 6 bases from J, leaving 15 bases between. The CDR3 loop spans 15 amino acids. The germline V gene encodes CDR1 GTSNPN and CDR2 SVGIG (reference sequence). The CDR3 DNA is TGTGCCTGGAGTGTATTGGGCGCAGCGGCTCAGCCCCAGCATTTT. Its translation: CAWSVLGAAAQPQHF.

V gene TRBV5-1 combines with J gene TRBJ2-1; 8 nucleotides line up with TRBD2. Germline CDR1 reads SGHRS; CDR2 reads YFSETQ. The CDR3 length is 15 residues. J was trimmed by 9 bases and V by 0 bases; bases with no gene match: 8. CDR3 residues: CASSLDSREAGEQFF. Here the CDR3 DNA reads TGCGCCAGCAGCTTGGACTCGCGGGAGGCGGGTGAGCAGTTCTTC.

This chain uses TRBV30 with TRBJ1-3; TRBD1 agrees at 8 bases. This CDR3 region has 14 residues. The germline gives CDR1 GTSNPN, CDR2 SVGIG (reference sequence). V gave up 4 bases and J gave up 6 bases; unmatched junction bases: 8. The CDR3 reads CAWTSGTGKNTIYF. The CDR3 DNA is TGTGCCTGGACGTCCGGGACAGGAAAAAACACCATATATTTT.

This clone was recorded a few times. The chain joins TRBV28 to TRBJ1-5; 8 bases are a match to TRBD1. The germline CDR1 and CDR2 sequences are MDHEN and SYDVKM. Trimming cost V 6 bases and J 7 bases; bases outside gene matches: 14. The CDR3 length is 16 residues. The CDR3 reads CASRIPGQGKKQPQHF. CDR3 sequence (DNA): TGTGCCAGCAGGATTCCCGGACAGGGAAAAAAGCAGCCCCAGCATTTT. The full variable domain, rest sourced from reference TRBV28 and TRBJ1-5, is DVKVTQSSRYLVKRTGEKVFLECVQDMDHENMFWYRQDPGLGLRLIYFSYDVKMKEKGDIPEGYSVSREKKERFSLILESASTNQTSMYLCASRIPGQGKKQPQHFGDGTRLSIL.

This chain joins TRBV5-6 and TRBJ1-5, with D possibly TRBD1 on 5 matching bases. V was shortened by 4 bases and J by 5 bases, with 13 bases between the two germline ends. Germline CDR1 is SGHDT and CDR2 is YYEEEE. The CDR3 runs to 14 residues. The CDR3 loop is CASSHGTWDQPQHF. Written as DNA, the CDR3 is TGTGCCAGCAGCCACGGGACTTGGGATCAGCCCCAGCATTTT.

To note about this clone: This same CDR3 is encoded by further DNA sequences in the sample. The genes are TRBV5-4 and TRBJ2-5, with D possibly being TRBD1 (5 bases). Germline assignment: CDR1 SGHNT and CDR2 YYREEE (reference sequence). Trimming stripped 0 bases from V and 4 bases from J, with 7 bases between. This CDR3 has 13 amino acids. CDR3 protein: CASSLGDRETQYF. In nucleotides, the CDR3 is TGTGCCAGCAGCTTGGGTGACAGAGAGACCCAGTACTTC.

A word on this clone: This sample includes further DNA sequences coding for the same CDR3. The rearrangement joins TRBV24-1 to TRBJ2-5; TRBD2 aligns across 7 bases. The V gene end was trimmed by 1 base and the J gene end by 5 bases; junction bases not matched to a gene: 3. Germline values: CDR1 KGHDR, CDR2 SFDVKD. The CDR3 loop spans 14 amino acids. The CDR3: CATSDFRGGETQYF. The DNA of the CDR3 is TGTGCCACCAGTGATTTTAGGGGAGGGGAGACCCAGTACTTC.

V gene TRBV20-1 combines with J gene TRBJ2-1; D call uncertain. V dropped 3 bases and J dropped 10 bases, with 7 bases sitting between them. Germline V gene data show CDR1 as DFQATT and CDR2 as SNEGSKA (reference sequence). This CDR3 contains 10 residues. As DNA, the CDR3 is TGCAGTGCTAGCCCGGAGGAGCAGTTCTTC. Translated, it gives CSASPEEQFF.

The gene calls are TRBV3-1 (or the pseudogene TRBV3-2) and TRBJ2-2; no reliable D call. The CDR3 sequence is 12 residues long. Germline-derived CDR1 and CDR2 are LGHDT and YNNKEL (reference sequence). Deletions cut 1 base from V and 9 bases from J, with 6 bases between. CDR3 sequence (DNA): TGTGCCAGCAGCCAAGGGCAGTGGGAGCTGTTTTTT. Translated: CASSQGQWELFF.

V usage is TRBV9 and J usage is TRBJ2-5; 9 bases fit TRBD2. CDR3 length equals 15 residues. From germline, CDR1 is SGDLS and CDR2 YYNGEE. V lost 0 bases and J lost 5; bases outside the gene matches: 5. The CDR3 is CASSVGGGASETQYF. In DNA form, the CDR3 reads TGTGCCAGCAGCGTAGGCGGGGGGGCATCGGAGACCCAGTACTTC.

This clone showed up just a few times. The chain has TRBV27 and TRBJ2-3, with 7 bases matching TRBD1. The CDR3 consists of 12 residues. J gave up 8 bases and V 4 bases, and 3 bases lay outside the gene matches. Germline V lookup: CDR1 MNHEY, CDR2 SMNVEV (reference sequence). This CDR3 reads CASSSTGSTQYF. The DNA for the CDR3 is TGTGCCAGCAGTTCGACAGGGAGTACGCAGTATTTT.

A word on this clone: At one of its ends the junction is not consistent with the germline gene, which may arise from a read error. This chain joins TRBV25-1 and TRBJ1-1; perhaps TRBD1 as D (6 bases). The V gene's germline CDR1 is MGHDK and CDR2 SYGVNS. The CDR3 runs to 13 residues. The CDR3 region has the DNA TGTGCCAGCACCAGGGGAGGGAACCCTGAAGCTTTCTTT. Translation: CASTRGGNPEAFF.

This clone occurred many times. The chain uses TRBV27 and TRBJ2-1; 15 bases match TRBD2. CDR1 and CDR2 (germline): MNHEY, SMNVEV (reference sequence). The junction had 14 bases not matched to a gene; V was cut back by 7 bases and J by 7 bases. This CDR3 comprises 18 residues. The CDR3 sequence is CASNSGLAGGPGVNEQFF. The CDR3 coding sequence is TGTGCCAGCAATAGTGGACTAGCGGGAGGGCCGGGAGTGAATGAGCAGTTCTTC.

The chain links TRBV28 to TRBJ2-5; 8 nucleotides agree with TRBD2. The germline V gene has CDR1 MDHEN and CDR2 SYDVKM. The CDR3 totals 14 residues. With V trimmed by 8 bases and J by 2 bases, 7 bases remained unmatched. As DNA, the CDR3 is TGTGCCAGCGGTGGAGCGGGGGTGCAAGAGACCCAGTACTTC. Its translation is CASGGAGVQETQYF.

The chain employs TRBV28 and TRBJ2-5; 9 nucleotides line up with TRBD1. Germline assignment: CDR1 MDHEN and CDR2 SYDVKM. The V segment lost 3 bases and the J segment 5 bases; nucleotides outside the gene matches: 10. The CDR3 spans 16 residues. The CDR3: CASSFYGTGGGETQYF. CDR3 DNA sequence: TGTGCCAGCAGTTTCTATGGAACAGGGGGCGGTGAGACCCAGTACTTC.